One sample yielded the 31 T cell receptor beta chains listed below, sequenced in a study of blood T cell repertoires in COVID-19. Using immunoSEQ multiplex PCR, the repertoire was profiled, and TCRdb retains in-frame clones only, with some absent. The sample includes about 120,000 clones, 60% to 85% seen only once; the top ten take approximately 2.5%. Input material: peripheral blood. Every receptor here comes from an older man with acute or convalescent COVID-19.

This rearrangement joins TRBV7-3 to TRBJ2-2, with D perhaps matching TRBD2 (7 bases). Germline V gives CDR1 SGHTA, CDR2 FQGTGA. This CDR3 region has 14 residues. The germline V and J ends were trimmed by 7 bases and 4 bases, with 13 bases remaining between them. The CDR3 here is CASKEGGPTGELFF. In nucleotides, the CDR3 is TGTGCCAGCAAGGAGGGGGGGCCCACCGGGGAGCTGTTTTTT.

This chain joins TRBV7-2 and TRBJ1-4; TRBD1 matches 7 bases. Germline CDR1 and CDR2: SGHTA and FQGNSA. Trimming cost V 5 bases and J 8 bases; bases outside gene matches: 8. The CDR3 sequence is 14 residues long. The CDR3 coding sequence is TGTGCCAGCAGCCAACTAGGGGGCGGGGAAAAACTGTTTTTT. It translates to CASSQLGGGEKLFF. Using reference TRBV7-2 and TRBJ1-4 for the parts outside the CDR3, the full variable domain is GAGVSQSPSNKVTEKGKDVELRCDPISGHTALYWYRQSLGQGLEFLIYFQGNSAPDKSGLPSDRFSAERTGGSVSTLTIQRTQQEDSAVYLCASSQLGGGEKLFFGSGTQLSVL.

The chain combines TRBV27 with TRBJ1-6; D unresolved. V gave up 4 bases and J gave up 4 bases, with 14 bases separating them. Germline V gives CDR1 MNHEY, CDR2 SMNVEV (reference sequence). The CDR3 totals 16 residues. The CDR3 loop is CASSSGRSGYNSPLHF. CDR3 DNA: TGTGCCAGCAGTTCAGGTAGGAGCGGGTATAATTCACCCCTCCACTTT.

This clone was seen only a few times. The J gene is TRBJ1-1, the V gene TRBV9, with TRBD1 matching 7 bases. The CDR3 length is 15 residues. Unmatched junction bases numbered 10, after V lost 4 bases and J lost 4 bases. Looked up from germline, CDR1 is SGDLS and CDR2 is YYNGEE. The CDR3 loop reads CASSPYHRGFTEAFF. Written as DNA, the CDR3 is TGTGCCAGCAGCCCCTACCACAGGGGTTTCACTGAAGCTTTCTTT.

The gene calls are TRBV10-3 and TRBJ1-1; TRBD1 is a possible D gene (5 bases). Trimming took 8 bases from V and 7 from J, leaving 20 bases between them. The germline V gene encodes CDR1 ENHRY and CDR2 SYGVKD. The CDR3 length is 14 residues. DNA for the CDR3: TGTGCCATCCGGGTTGATGGGGCCGGCATTGAAGCTTTCTTT. Its protein product is CAIRVDGAGIEAFF.

V usage is TRBV6-5 and J usage is TRBJ1-2; 10 nucleotides line up with TRBD1. After removal of 6 bases from V and 7 bases from J, the junction contained 11 bases not matched to a gene. The CDR3 consists of 15 residues. Germline values: CDR1 MNHEY, CDR2 SVGAGI. The CDR3 DNA is TGTGCCAGCAGCCCCTTGACAGGGGGCGACTTTGGCTACACCTTC. Protein product: CASSPLTGGDFGYTF.

The chain joins TRBV5-1 to TRBJ1-2; 12 bases map to TRBD1. The V segment lost 4 bases and the J segment 8 bases; nucleotides outside the gene matches: 6. The CDR3 has 14 residues. CDR1 and CDR2 (germline): SGHRS, YFSETQ. The CDR3 loop reads CASSAGQGARGYTF. CDR3 nucleotide sequence: TGCGCCAGCAGCGCGGGACAGGGGGCCCGCGGCTACACCTTC.

This clone was observed at least ten times. J is TRBJ1-1 and V is TRBV24-1; 9 positions agree with TRBD1. In germline, CDR1 is KGHDR, CDR2 SFDVKD. CDR3 length equals 14 residues. V lost 8 bases and J lost 1; bases outside the gene matches: 4. The CDR3 coding sequence is TGTGCCACCACCTCACAGGGGGCGAACACTGAAGCTTTCTTT. It specifies CATTSQGANTEAFF.

The chain has TRBV2 and TRBJ2-5; D not certain. The CDR3 consists of 12 residues. Germline CDR1 and CDR2: SNHLY and FYNNEI. The ends were cut back, 5 bases at V and 2 bases at J, with 6 bases in the middle. This chain's CDR3 is CASSPFQETQYF. CDR3 bases: TGTGCCAGCAGTCCATTTCAAGAGACCCAGTACTTC.

This chain links TRBV19 with TRBJ1-5; unclear D gene. Germline CDR1 and CDR2: LNHDA and SQIVND (reference sequence). CDR3 length: 17 amino acids. Trimming pared 7 bases from V and 0 bases from J, leaving 19 bases between. The CDR3 loop reads CASNPPGSRNSNQPQHF. CDR3 bases: TGTGCCAGTAACCCCCCCGGGTCCAGAAATAGCAATCAGCCCCAGCATTTT.

V usage is TRBV7-9 and J usage is TRBJ2-5; D is uncertain. Germline lookup yields CDR1 SEHNR and CDR2 FQNEAQ (reference sequence). V was shortened by 2 bases and J by 13 bases, with 14 bases between the two germline ends. The CDR3 totals 12 residues. Written as DNA, the CDR3 is TGTGCCAGCAGCTTACCTAGATCTCTCCCGTACTTC. This codes for CASSLPRSLPYF.

For the CDR3, the DNA is TGTGCCAGCAGTCTAGGGCCCGGCGGGCCCCGCTACGAGCAGTACTTC. This encodes CASSLGPGGPRYEQYF. The V call is TRBV6-2 or TRBV6-3, the J call TRBJ2-7, with a possible D match to TRBD2 (5 bases). CDR1 MNHEY and CDR2 SVGEGT come from the germline V gene. Trimming left V 5 bases short and J 3 bases short, with 20 bases between. There are 16 residues in the CDR3.

The chain uses TRBV6-5 and TRBJ2-7; D may be TRBD2 (6 bases). This CDR3 contains 15 residues. Germline loops: CDR1 MNHEY, CDR2 SVGAGI. Trimming took off 5 bases at V and 0 bases at J, with 14 bases between the two ends. Here the CDR3 DNA reads TGTGCCAGCAGTCCCGGGGACGGGAGCTCCTACGAGCAGTACTTC. Translated: CASSPGDGSSYEQYF.

The table lists this clone with a count of one. CDR3 protein: CASSPYGYQPQHF. CDR3 DNA sequence: TGTGCCAGCAGCCCCTATGGTTATCAGCCCCAGCATTTT. The chain uses TRBV12-3 or TRBV12-4 and TRBJ1-5, with D uncertain. The CDR3 covers 13 residues. Deletions cut 6 bases from V and 5 bases from J, with 11 bases between.

This clone was counted only a few times. The rearrangement links TRBV5-4 to TRBJ1-3; possibly TRBD1 for D (6 bases). Trimming shortened V by 4 bases and J by 2 bases, and 13 bases separated the two germline ends. Germline values: CDR1 SGHNT, CDR2 YYREEE (reference sequence). This CDR3 comprises 15 residues. As DNA, the CDR3 is TGTGCCAGCAGCCAGGCAGGGGCGGCTGGAAACACCATATATTTT. Translation gives CASSQAGAAGNTIYF.

This sequence joins TRBV11-3 and TRBJ1-4, with 10 bases identical to TRBD1. CDR1 is SGHNT, CDR2 YENEEA, per germline. The CDR3 consists of 17 residues. Unmatched junction bases numbered 8, after V lost 5 bases and J lost 2 bases. CDR3 nucleotide sequence: TGTGCCAGCAGCAAAGGAAGGACAGGGGGTACTAATGAAAAACTGTTTTTT. Its translation is CASSKGRTGGTNEKLFF.

V and J are TRBV30 and TRBJ1-5; D possibly corresponds to TRBD1 (6 bases). This CDR3 region has 13 residues. V lost 5 bases and J lost 5, with 13 bases in between. Germline V gene lookup returns CDR1 GTSNPN and CDR2 SVGIG (reference sequence). The CDR3 region is CAWGIQGDQPQHF. As DNA, the CDR3 is TGTGCCTGGGGCATACAGGGTGATCAGCCCCAGCATTTT.

The chain is built from TRBV5-4 and TRBJ1-4; 9 bases are a match to TRBD1. V shed 1 base, J shed 5 bases, and the junction held 6 bases outside the gene matches. The germline V gene has CDR1 SGHNT and CDR2 YYREEE (reference sequence). The CDR3 loop spans 16 amino acids. CDR3 region: CASSLSPQGANEKLFF. DNA for the CDR3: TGTGCCAGCAGCTTGTCCCCACAGGGGGCGAATGAAAAACTGTTTTTT.

The chain couples TRBV5-1 to TRBJ2-1; D may be TRBD1 (5 bases). This CDR3 contains 16 residues. V was pared by 2 bases and J by 0 bases, with 12 bases between. Germline lookup yields CDR1 SGHRS and CDR2 YFSETQ. The CDR3 sequence is CASSFSAQGSYNEQFF. In nucleotides, the CDR3 is TGCGCCAGCAGCTTCTCGGCCCAGGGCTCCTACAATGAGCAGTTCTTC.

CDR3 sequence: CASSYQGGNTEAFF. The CDR3 region has the DNA TGTGCCAGCAGTTACCAGGGGGGGAACACTGAAGCTTTCTTT. The V call is TRBV6-6, the J call TRBJ1-1; 7 nucleotides match TRBD1. The V gene's germline CDR1 is MNHNY and CDR2 SVGAGI (reference sequence). The CDR3 contains 14 residues. V lost 2 bases to trimming and J lost 1 base; unmatched junction nucleotides: 1.

Comment on this clone: Germline and junction disagree at one end, which may indicate a read error. The chain uses TRBV12-3 or TRBV12-4 and TRBJ2-5; TRBD2 agrees at 11 bases. CDR3 size: 13 residues. This CDR3 is CAGRTSGQETQYF. The DNA of the CDR3 is TGTGCCGGCAGGACTAGCGGGCAAGAGACCCAGTACTTC.

V usage is TRBV7-2 and J usage is TRBJ2-7, with D possibly matching TRBD2 (6 bases). This CDR3 region has 15 residues. Trimming stripped 0 bases from V and 2 bases from J, with 11 bases between. Germline assignment: CDR1 SGHTA and CDR2 FQGNSA. This CDR3 reads CASSLARGTAYEQYF. CDR3 nucleotides: TGTGCCAGCAGCTTAGCCCGGGGGACCGCCTACGAGCAGTACTTC.

This chain joins TRBV3-1 (or the pseudogene TRBV3-2) and TRBJ2-3; 11 bases map to TRBD2. The trim removed 2 bases at V and 4 bases at J, leaving 2 bases unmatched. The CDR3 length is 15 residues. Germline-derived CDR1 and CDR2 are LGHDT and YNNKEL (reference sequence). CDR3 DNA: TGTGCCAGCAGCCAAATAGCGGGGGGGGCAGATACGCAGTATTTT. Protein: CASSQIAGGADTQYF.

V usage is TRBV2 and J usage is TRBJ1-2, with TRBD1 as a possible D gene (6 bases). This CDR3 region has 16 residues. The germline gives CDR1 SNHLY, CDR2 FYNNEI. The V end lost 6 bases, the J end lost 1 base, and 18 bases lay between the germline ends. The CDR3 coding sequence is TGTGCCAGCAGACTTTCGGGGGGCACCCTTAACTATGGCTACACCTTC. Its translation: CASRLSGGTLNYGYTF.

This clone was found once. The rearrangement links TRBV30 to TRBJ1-5, with D tentatively TRBD1 (5 bases). Germline V lookup: CDR1 GTSNPN, CDR2 SVGIG (reference sequence). V dropped 4 bases and J dropped 0 bases, with 10 bases sitting between them. The CDR3 sequence is 14 residues long. The CDR3 DNA is TGTGCCTGGACTACAGGATATAGCAATCAGCCCCAGCATTTT. This codes for CAWTTGYSNQPQHF.

V usage is TRBV5-1 and J usage is TRBJ2-5; TRBD2 matches at 14 bases. V dropped 4 bases and J dropped 2; count of bases not matched to a gene: 10. Per the germline V gene, CDR1 is SGHRS and CDR2 is YFSETQ. The CDR3 is 18 amino acids. The CDR3 sequence: CASSLLGLAGDIQETQYF. The CDR3 DNA reads as TGCGCCAGCAGCCTCCTGGGACTAGCGGGGGACATACAAGAGACCCAGTACTTC. Full variable domain (outside the CDR3, taken from reference TRBV5-1 and TRBJ2-5): KAGVTQTPRYLIKTRGQQVTLSCSPISGHRSVSWYQQTPGQGLQFLFEYFSETQRNKGNFPGRFSGRQFSNSRSEMNVSTLELGDSALYLCASSLLGLAGDIQETQYFGPGTRLLVL.

The V call is TRBV27, the J call TRBJ2-3; possible D gene TRBD2, 5 bases. There are 12 residues in the CDR3. With 4 bases removed from V and 5 bases from J, the gap between germline ends came to 7 bases. The germline gives CDR1 MNHEY, CDR2 SMNVEV (reference sequence). Here the CDR3 DNA reads TGTGCCAGCAGTTCCGGGGTAGATACGCAGTATTTT. Translation: CASSSGVDTQYF.

This chain links TRBV9 with TRBJ2-3, with D hard to call. Trimming took 0 bases from V and 6 from J, leaving 8 bases between them. Germline CDR1 is SGDLS and CDR2 is YYNGEE. This CDR3 is built from 13 residues. This CDR3 reads CASSVGQFDTQYF. CDR3 sequence (DNA): TGTGCCAGCAGCGTAGGGCAGTTTGATACGCAGTATTTT.

The rearrangement uses TRBV10-3 and TRBJ1-2; possible D gene TRBD1, 5 bases. The CDR3 is 12 residues long. Germline V gene data show CDR1 as ENHRY and CDR2 as SYGVKD. V lost 5 bases, J lost 6 bases, and 10 bases lay in between. CDR3 DNA: TGTGCCATCAGTACCGGGGGAGATGGCTACACCTTC. Translated, it gives CAISTGGDGYTF.

The CDR3 bases are TGTGCCAGCAGCCCGGAGGGGAGGCACCTCTACGAGCAGTACTTC. It is translated as CASSPEGRHLYEQYF. The V gene is TRBV14, the J gene TRBJ2-7; D may be TRBD2 (6 bases). The CDR3 sequence is 15 residues long. The V gene lost 4 bases and the J gene lost 3 bases, with 16 bases spanning the gap. Per germline, CDR1 SGHDN and CDR2 FVKESK. Drawing the rest from reference TRBV14 and TRBJ2-7, the complete variable domain is EAGVTQFPSHSVIEKGQTVTLRCDPISGHDNLYWYRRVMGKEIKFLLHFVKESKQDESGMPNNRFLAERTGGTYSTLKVQPAELEDSGVYFCASSPEGRHLYEQYFGPGTRLTVT.

This clone appeared a single time. This chain uses TRBV7-9 with TRBJ2-3; D possibly corresponds to TRBD2 (5 bases). The CDR3 is 16 amino acids. V lost 3 bases and J lost 3, with 16 bases in between. Germline CDR1 SEHNR, CDR2 FQNEAQ (reference sequence). CDR3 loop: CASSFGRGERTDTQYF. DNA of the CDR3: TGTGCCAGCAGCTTTGGCCGGGGAGAGAGGACAGATACGCAGTATTTT.